This record covers a single T cell receptor (beta chain). This entry belongs to a study of technical replicates of blood from a handful of donors. V lost 0 bases, J lost 4 bases, and 0 bases stayed unmatched. The CDR3 contains 16 residues. Germline V lookup: CDR1 MNHNY, CDR2 SVGAGI (reference sequence). This table comes from immunoSEQ multiplex PCR, and its TCRdb copy is limited to in-frame clones, with some not included. The sample contains about 76,000 clones, roughly 90% of which appear only once. This TCR derives from a human donor in good health. The chain is built from TRBV6-6 and TRBJ2-4; 13 bases are shared with TRBD2. Input material: T cells isolated from PBMCs. This chain's CDR3 is CASSYSGLAGKNIQYF. DNA of the CDR3: TGTGCCAGCAGTTACTCGGGACTAGCGGGGAAAAACATTCAGTACTTC.